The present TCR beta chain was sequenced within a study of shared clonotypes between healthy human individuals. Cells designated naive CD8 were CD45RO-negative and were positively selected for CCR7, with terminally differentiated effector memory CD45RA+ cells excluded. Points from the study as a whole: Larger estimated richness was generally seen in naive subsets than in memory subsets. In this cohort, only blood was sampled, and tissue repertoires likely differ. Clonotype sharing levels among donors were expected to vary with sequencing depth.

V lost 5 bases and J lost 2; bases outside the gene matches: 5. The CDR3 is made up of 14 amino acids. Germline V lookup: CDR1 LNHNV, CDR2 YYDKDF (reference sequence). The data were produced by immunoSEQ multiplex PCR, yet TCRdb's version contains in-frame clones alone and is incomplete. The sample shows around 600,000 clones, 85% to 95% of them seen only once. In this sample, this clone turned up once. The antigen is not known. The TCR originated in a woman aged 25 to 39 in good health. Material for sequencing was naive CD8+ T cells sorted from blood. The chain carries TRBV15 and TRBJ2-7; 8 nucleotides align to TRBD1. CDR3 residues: CATSQGTGAYEQYF. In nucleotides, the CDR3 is TGTGCCACCAGCCAAGGGACAGGAGCCTACGAGCAGTACTTC. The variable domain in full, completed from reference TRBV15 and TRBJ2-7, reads DAMVIQNPRYQVTQFGKPVTLSCSQTLNHNVMYWYQQKSSQAPKLLFHYYDKDFNNEADTPDNFQSRRPNTSFCFLDIRSPGLGDTAMYLCATSQGTGAYEQYFGPGTRLTVT.